This T cell receptor (beta chain) came from a study of T cells in Graves' hyperthyroidism and ophthalmopathy. Regarding the study as a whole: Blood also contained most expanded thyroid clonotypes above 0.001. Ophthalmopathy was separated from stable hyperthyroidism by a 13 V-J model.

Uncontrolled infection, other autoimmune disease, pregnancy or lactation led to exclusion. The V and J ends lost 2 bases and 0 bases, in that order; junction bases with no gene match: 6. Germline CDR1 MDHEN, CDR2 SYDVKM. The CDR3 has 17 residues. RNA transcripts served as the template for amplifying TCR beta CDR3 regions. When the TCR CDR3 underwent first-round RT-PCR, the HTBI primer set was used. MiXCR, run by TCRdb on the multiplex PCR reads, gives a single entry per CDR3 protein. The sample has 600,000 to 650,000 distinct CDR3 sequences, 15% to 20% seen once. This clonotype appeared many times. Its antigen is unidentified.

The sequence was collected from a woman aged 25 to 39 with Graves' hyperthyroidism. Sequences were obtained from blood. The rearrangement joins TRBV28 to TRBJ2-1, with 8 bases aligning to TRBD2. The DNA for the CDR3 is TGTGCCAGCAGTTTAGCCCCTGGGACTAGCTCCTACAATGAGCAGTTCTTC. It specifies CASSLAPGTSSYNEQFF.